The 29 T cell receptor beta chains presented below share a single source sample, sequenced in a study of cytomegalovirus exposure and HLA in healthy donors. Vbeta (60) and Jbeta (13) primers were used in the PCR. Assay: immunoSEQ multiplex PCR; the TCRdb copy retains only in-frame clones and omits some. The sample yields some 150,000 clones, 80% to 85% seen once. Specimen: PBMCs. Every receptor here comes from a woman in her 50s in good health and CMV-seropositive.

The chain links TRBV19 to TRBJ1-2; D uncertain. V was clipped by 2 bases and J by 4 bases, with 8 bases between them. Germline assignment: CDR1 LNHDA and CDR2 SQIVND (reference sequence). CDR3 size: 13 residues. CDR3 DNA sequence: TGTGCCAGTAGTATACGCCAGTTCTATGGCTACACCTTC. Translation gives CASSIRQFYGYTF.

The V call is TRBV5-6, the J call TRBJ2-2; TRBD2 is a possible D gene (6 bases). CDR3 length equals 16 residues. CDR1 and CDR2 (germline): SGHDT, YYEEEE. V lost 0 bases and J 4 bases, leaving 13 bases between the germline ends. This CDR3 reads CASSLEAGSFTGELFF. Here the CDR3 DNA reads TGTGCCAGCAGCTTGGAGGCGGGATCTTTCACCGGGGAGCTGTTTTTT.

This clone was observed a single time. The chain carries TRBV6-5 and TRBJ1-1; a possible D gene is TRBD1 (6 bases). The V gene lost 5 bases and the J gene lost 0 bases, with 7 bases spanning the gap. CDR1 and CDR2 (germline): MNHEY, SVGAGI. This CDR3 contains 13 residues. The CDR3 DNA reads as TGTGCCAGCAGTCAGGGGCTGAACACTGAAGCTTTCTTT. Protein product: CASSQGLNTEAFF.

The chain has TRBV6-5 and TRBJ2-5; 8 nucleotides match TRBD2. Germline loops: CDR1 MNHEY, CDR2 SVGAGI. V shed 3 bases, J shed 1 base, and the junction held 4 bases outside the gene matches. The CDR3 length is 15 residues. The CDR3 loop is CASSYTGTSQETQYF. CDR3 DNA sequence: TGTGCCAGCAGTTATACCGGGACTAGCCAAGAGACCCAGTACTTC.

A few counts support this clone. This rearrangement joins TRBV29-1 to TRBJ1-5; no clear D gene. V was trimmed by 1 base and J by 6 bases, leaving 10 bases between them. The CDR3 is 13 amino acids. CDR1 and CDR2 (germline): SQVTM, ANQGSEA. CDR3 in DNA: TGCAGCGTTGAAGGGGGAGTCGGTCAGCCCCAGCATTTT. This encodes CSVEGGVGQPQHF.

V is TRBV4-1 and J is TRBJ2-2; 11 bases align to TRBD2. The CDR3 is made up of 16 amino acids. The germline V gene has CDR1 MGHRA and CDR2 YSYEKL. V was pared by 6 bases and J by 5 bases, with 8 bases of the junction left unmatched. CDR3 in DNA: TGCGCCAGCAGTCCGCTAGCGGGGGGCCGAACCGGGGAGCTGTTTTTT. Its translation is CASSPLAGGRTGELFF.

The chain has TRBV27 and TRBJ2-3; the match to TRBD2 covers 16 bases. Germline CDR1 MNHEY, CDR2 SMNVEV (reference sequence). This CDR3 has 20 amino acids. V trimming: 4 bases; J trimming: 2 bases; junction bases outside the gene matches: 12. CDR3 region: CASSSPGLAGGRRSTDTQYF. In DNA, the CDR3 is TGTGCCAGCAGTTCGCCGGGACTAGCGGGGGGGCGCCGATCCACAGATACGCAGTATTTT.

The table lists this clone with a count of one. This sequence joins TRBV9 and TRBJ1-2, with D hard to call. The CDR3 is 12 amino acids. V lost 4 bases and J 5 bases, leaving 9 bases between the germline ends. CDR1 is SGDLS and CDR2 is YYNGEE in the germline V gene. Written as DNA, the CDR3 is TGTGCCAGCAGCCGTCACTCGTATGGCTACACCTTC. Protein product: CASSRHSYGYTF.

The chain carries TRBV11-3 and TRBJ2-7; TRBD1 is a possible D gene (5 bases). Germline V gene sequence: CDR1 SGHNT, CDR2 YENEEA. CDR3 length equals 14 residues. Trimming cost V 2 bases and J 2 bases, with 10 bases left between them. This CDR3 reads CASSLRGGTYEQYF. The CDR3 DNA is TGTGCCAGCAGCTTAAGGGGCGGAACCTACGAGCAGTACTTC.

The chain carries TRBV6-1 and TRBJ2-1; 8 bases match TRBD2. The CDR3 totals 16 residues. J gave up 4 bases and V 1 base, and 6 bases lay outside the gene matches. CDR1 and CDR2 (germline): MNHNS, SASEGT. CDR3 sequence reads: CASSEGYSGTYNEQFF. The CDR3, as DNA: TGTGCCAGCAGTGAAGGGTATAGCGGGACTTACAATGAGCAGTTCTTC.

This CDR3 reads CASGRRGGFGGTDTQYF. Written as DNA, the CDR3 is TGTGCCAGCGGGAGGCGGGGGGGTTTTGGGGGCACAGATACGCAGTATTTT. The rearrangement links TRBV27 to TRBJ2-3; TRBD2 matches at 9 bases. From germline, CDR1 is MNHEY and CDR2 SMNVEV (reference sequence). The CDR3 runs 17 residues. The J segment lost 1 base and the V segment lost 8 bases, leaving 13 bases of the junction unmatched.

The chain recombines TRBV29-1 with TRBJ2-3; D perhaps matches TRBD1 (5 bases). Trimming shortened V by 7 bases and J by 2 bases, and 13 bases separated the two germline ends. Per the germline V gene, CDR1 is SQVTM and CDR2 is ANQGSEA. The CDR3 totals 13 residues. The CDR3: CSAARDPTDTQYF. CDR3 DNA sequence: TGCAGCGCCGCCAGGGATCCCACAGATACGCAGTATTTT.

The chain employs TRBV27 and TRBJ2-1, with TRBD2 identical over 9 bases. The CDR3 consists of 16 residues. The V gene end was trimmed by 3 bases and the J gene end by 6 bases; junction bases not matched to a gene: 9. Per the germline V gene, CDR1 is MNHEY and CDR2 is SMNVEV (reference sequence). CDR3 in DNA: TGTGCCAGCAGTTTGACGGCGGGAGGGCTCGGCAATGAGCAGTTCTTC. It specifies CASSLTAGGLGNEQFF.

This clone has just one count. This chain joins TRBV11-2 and TRBJ2-7, with unresolved D. V was shortened by 1 base and J by 4 bases, with 8 bases between the two germline ends. The germline V gene encodes CDR1 SGHAT and CDR2 FQNNGV. The length of the CDR3 is 13 residues. In DNA, the CDR3 is TGTGCCAGCAGCTTAGGGGCAGTTTACGAGCAGTACTTC. It specifies CASSLGAVYEQYF.

The chain carries TRBV27 and TRBJ2-1; TRBD2 aligns across 7 bases. CDR1 is MNHEY, CDR2 SMNVEV, per germline (reference sequence). J gave up 6 bases and V 4 bases, and 12 bases lay outside the gene matches. The CDR3 loop spans 16 amino acids. The CDR3 bases are TGTGCCAGCAGTTCCCCTACCGGGACTATCGGCAATGAGCAGTTCTTC. Translation gives CASSSPTGTIGNEQFF.

The chain combines TRBV28 with TRBJ1-5; D is unresolved. The CDR3 contains 12 residues. V shed 5 bases and J shed 4 bases, with 6 bases lying between them. Germline CDR1 is MDHEN and CDR2 is SYDVKM. The CDR3: CASSPLNQPQHF. CDR3 bases: TGTGCCAGCAGTCCCCTGAATCAGCCCCAGCATTTT.

V is TRBV28 and J is TRBJ2-7, with 9 nucleotides matching TRBD1. The J segment lost 2 bases and the V segment lost 2 bases, leaving 7 bases of the junction unmatched. Germline values: CDR1 MDHEN, CDR2 SYDVKM. CDR3 length: 16 amino acids. CDR3 coding DNA: TGTGCCAGCAGTTTAGGCGGGACAGGGACCCCCTACGAGCAGTACTTC. Amino acid sequence: CASSLGGTGTPYEQYF.

This clone was found once. The V and J genes are TRBV9 and TRBJ2-1, with D tentatively TRBD1 (6 bases). Germline CDR1 is SGDLS and CDR2 is YYNGEE. V was cut by 0 bases and J by 6 bases, with 22 bases left in between. The length of the CDR3 is 18 residues. The CDR3 here is CASSVEIRSVTGLNEQFF. The CDR3, as DNA: TGTGCCAGCAGCGTAGAGATTCGTAGCGTAACAGGGCTCAATGAGCAGTTCTTC.

This chain joins TRBV7-6 and TRBJ2-5, with 13 nucleotides matching TRBD2. There are 19 residues in the CDR3. Germline CDR1 reads SGHVS; CDR2 reads FNYEAQ. V was pared by 5 bases and J by 5 bases, with 17 bases of the junction left unmatched. The CDR3 region is CASSLIQTSGRSGWETQYF. DNA for the CDR3: TGTGCCAGCAGCCTGATTCAGACTAGCGGGAGGTCCGGGTGGGAGACCCAGTACTTC.

This clone appeared a single time. V gene TRBV7-3 combines with J gene TRBJ2-3, with 9 positions matching TRBD2. The CDR3 is 17 amino acids. Germline V CDR1 and CDR2: SGHTA, FQGTGA. The V segment lost 3 bases and the J segment 2 bases; nucleotides outside the gene matches: 9. CDR3 in amino acids: CASSFASGAWNTDTQYF. The CDR3 DNA reads TGTGCCAGCAGCTTTGCTAGCGGGGCCTGGAACACAGATACGCAGTATTTT.

This rearrangement joins TRBV7-9 to TRBJ2-7, with 7 positions matching TRBD1. Germline CDR1 is SEHNR and CDR2 is FQNEAQ (reference sequence). The CDR3 covers 13 residues. V lost 5 bases to trimming and J lost 5 bases; unmatched junction nucleotides: 6. CDR3 amino acids: CASSQSGGNEQYF. The CDR3 DNA reads as TGTGCCAGCAGCCAGTCAGGGGGTAACGAGCAGTACTTC.

CDR3 DNA: TGTGCCAGCTCGGGGGTGGGCGTTAACACCGGGGAGCTGTTTTTT. Translated: CASSGVGVNTGELFF. The V gene is TRBV2, the J gene TRBJ2-2; TRBD2 might be the D (6 bases). From germline, CDR1 is SNHLY and CDR2 FYNNEI. The CDR3 contains 15 residues. Between the trimmed V and J ends, which lost 8 bases and 2 bases, there was a span of 15 bases.

The chain recombines TRBV27 with TRBJ2-1, with TRBD2 matching over 7 bases. Trimming cost V 1 base and J 5 bases; bases outside gene matches: 2. This CDR3 contains 14 residues. Germline V CDR1 and CDR2: MNHEY, SMNVEV (reference sequence). CDR3 loop: CASSLYLADNEQFF. The CDR3 nucleotides are TGTGCCAGCAGTTTATATCTAGCGGACAATGAGCAGTTCTTC.

The chain employs TRBV6-5 and TRBJ2-5; 8 nucleotides align to TRBD1. Germline V gene sequence: CDR1 MNHEY, CDR2 SVGAGI. The CDR3 extends over 13 amino acids. Losses at the gene ends were 5 bases for V and 3 bases for J; bases not matched to a gene: 2. This CDR3 reads CASSPTGEETQYF. The DNA for the CDR3 is TGTGCCAGCAGTCCGACAGGGGAAGAGACCCAGTACTTC.

The chain joins TRBV6-1 to TRBJ2-7; TRBD1 aligns across 7 bases. Germline CDR1 reads MNHNS; CDR2 reads SASEGT. The CDR3 loop spans 13 amino acids. V shed 7 bases and J 5 bases; nucleotides not matched to a gene: 8. The CDR3 nucleotides read TGTGCCAGCATGTGGTCAGGGGGACACGAGCAGTACTTC. This gives the protein CASMWSGGHEQYF.

The CDR3 sequence: CASSLVSSGLPPNEQFF. In nucleotides, the CDR3 is TGTGCCAGCAGCTTGGTGTCTAGCGGTCTACCCCCCAATGAGCAGTTCTTC. The chain links TRBV5-5 to TRBJ2-1; 7 bases match TRBD2. The CDR3 has 17 amino acids. Germline V gene sequence: CDR1 SGHKS, CDR2 YYEKEE (reference sequence). V lost 0 bases and J lost 6; bases outside the gene matches: 12.

The chain recombines TRBV28 with TRBJ1-4; D is ambiguous. The length of the CDR3 is 16 residues. Germline-derived CDR1 and CDR2 are MDHEN and SYDVKM. V was shortened by 6 bases and J by 10 bases, with 24 bases between the two germline ends. CDR3 sequence: CASSPWEDARRVKLFF. In DNA, the CDR3 is TGTGCCAGCAGCCCTTGGGAGGACGCTAGAAGAGTAAAACTGTTTTTT.

Comments on this clone: Other DNA sequences from this sample encode an identical CDR3 as well. The chain employs TRBV7-3 and TRBJ2-7, with TRBD2 as a possible D gene (6 bases). Trimming removed 0 bases from V and 3 bases from J, with 6 bases in between. CDR1 is SGHTA and CDR2 is FQGTGA in the germline V gene. This CDR3 is built from 13 residues. The CDR3 DNA reads as TGTGCCAGCAGCTTAACGCGGGACTACGAGCAGTACTTC. Amino acid sequence: CASSLTRDYEQYF.

This clone was observed a handful of times. The rearrangement uses TRBV5-1 and TRBJ2-1, with 10 bases fitting TRBD2. This CDR3 has 15 amino acids. Germline-derived CDR1 and CDR2 are SGHRS and YFSETQ. The ends lost 3 bases at V and 5 bases at J; junction bases unmatched: 5. This CDR3 is CASSSSGRRHNEQFF. The CDR3 region has the DNA TGCGCCAGCAGCTCTAGCGGGAGAAGGCACAATGAGCAGTTCTTC.